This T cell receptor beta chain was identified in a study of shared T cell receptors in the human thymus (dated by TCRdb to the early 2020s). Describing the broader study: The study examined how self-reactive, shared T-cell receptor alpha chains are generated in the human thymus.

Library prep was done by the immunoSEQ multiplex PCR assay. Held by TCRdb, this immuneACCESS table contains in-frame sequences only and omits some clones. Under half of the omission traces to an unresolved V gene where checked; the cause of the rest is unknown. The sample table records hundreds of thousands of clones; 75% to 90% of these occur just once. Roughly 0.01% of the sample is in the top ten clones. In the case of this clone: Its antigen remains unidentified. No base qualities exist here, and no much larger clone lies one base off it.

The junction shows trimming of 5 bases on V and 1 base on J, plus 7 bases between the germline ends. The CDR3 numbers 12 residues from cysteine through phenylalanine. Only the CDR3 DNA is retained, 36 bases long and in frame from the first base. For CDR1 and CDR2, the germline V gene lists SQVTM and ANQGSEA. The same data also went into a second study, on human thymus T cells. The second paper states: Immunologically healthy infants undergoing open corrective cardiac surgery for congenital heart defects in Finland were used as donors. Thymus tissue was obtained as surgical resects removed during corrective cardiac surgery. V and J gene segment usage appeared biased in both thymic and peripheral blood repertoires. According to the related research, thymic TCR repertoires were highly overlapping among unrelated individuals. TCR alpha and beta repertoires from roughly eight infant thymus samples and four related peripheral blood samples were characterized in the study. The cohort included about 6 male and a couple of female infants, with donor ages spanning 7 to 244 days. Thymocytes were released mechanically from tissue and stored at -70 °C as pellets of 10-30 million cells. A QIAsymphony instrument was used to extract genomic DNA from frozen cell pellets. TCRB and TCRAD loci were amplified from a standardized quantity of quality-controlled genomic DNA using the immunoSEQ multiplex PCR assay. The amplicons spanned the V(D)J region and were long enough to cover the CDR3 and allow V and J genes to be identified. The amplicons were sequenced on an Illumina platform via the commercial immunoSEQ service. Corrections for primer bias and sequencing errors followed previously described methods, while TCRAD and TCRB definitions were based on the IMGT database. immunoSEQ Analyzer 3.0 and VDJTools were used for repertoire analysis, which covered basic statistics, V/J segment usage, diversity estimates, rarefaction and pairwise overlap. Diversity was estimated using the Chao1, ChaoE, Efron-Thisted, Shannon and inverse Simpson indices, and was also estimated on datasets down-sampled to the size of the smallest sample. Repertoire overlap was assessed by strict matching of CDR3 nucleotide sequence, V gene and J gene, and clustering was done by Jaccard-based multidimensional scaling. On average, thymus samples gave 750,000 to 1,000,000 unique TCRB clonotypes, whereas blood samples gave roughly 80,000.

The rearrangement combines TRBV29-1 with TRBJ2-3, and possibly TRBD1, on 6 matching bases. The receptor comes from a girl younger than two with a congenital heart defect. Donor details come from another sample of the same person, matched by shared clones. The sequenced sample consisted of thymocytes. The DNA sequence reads TGCAGCGTTTCAGGGGGCACAGATACGCAGTATTTT. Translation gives CSVSGGTDTQYF.